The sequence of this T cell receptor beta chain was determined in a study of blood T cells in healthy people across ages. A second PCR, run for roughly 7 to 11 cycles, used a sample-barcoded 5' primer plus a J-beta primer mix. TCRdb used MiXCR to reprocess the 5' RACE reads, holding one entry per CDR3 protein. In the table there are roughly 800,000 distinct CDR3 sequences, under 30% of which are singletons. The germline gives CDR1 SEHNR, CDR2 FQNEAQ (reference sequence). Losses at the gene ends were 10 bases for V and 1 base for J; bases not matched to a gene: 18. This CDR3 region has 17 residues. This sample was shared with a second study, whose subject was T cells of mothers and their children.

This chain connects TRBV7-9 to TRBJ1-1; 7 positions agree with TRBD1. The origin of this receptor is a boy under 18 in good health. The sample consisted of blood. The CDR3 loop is CATRERARTGGNTEAFF. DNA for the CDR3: TGTGCCACTAGAGAAAGGGCGAGGACAGGAGGGAACACTGAAGCTTTCTTT.